Below, 2 T cell receptor beta chains from the same sample are listed, as sequenced in a study of cytomegalovirus exposure and HLA in healthy donors. This PCR relied on a set of 60 Vbeta primers and 13 Jbeta primers. Libraries were prepared by immunoSEQ multiplex PCR; TCRdb keeps only in-frame clonotypes and omits some of them. Here the sample spans about 150,000 clones, 77% being singletons. Sequences were obtained from PBMCs. These receptors all stem from a male donor in good health and CMV-seronegative.

The chain combines TRBV19 with TRBJ1-3; TRBD1 agrees at 10 bases. The CDR3 spans 16 residues. The germline V gene has CDR1 LNHDA and CDR2 SQIVND (reference sequence). J lost 2 bases, V lost 4 bases, and 5 bases had no gene match. The CDR3 region is CASSRQGALTGNTIYF. In DNA form, the CDR3 reads TGTGCCAGTAGTAGACAGGGGGCCCTCACTGGAAACACCATATATTTT.

The rearrangement joins TRBV19 to TRBJ1-1, with D maybe TRBD1 (5 bases). With 5 bases removed from V and 1 base from J, the gap between germline ends came to 8 bases. The CDR3 contains 13 residues. The V gene's germline CDR1 is LNHDA and CDR2 SQIVND (reference sequence). As DNA, the CDR3 is TGTGCCAGTAGTCTACAGGAGAACACTGAAGCTTTCTTT. It codes for CASSLQENTEAFF.